These 2 T cell receptor beta chains came from one sample sequenced in a study of tumor-infiltrating lymphocytes in primary liver carcinoma. The study extracted blood RNA from unsorted whole blood and also extracted germline DNA. The investigators made TCR beta cDNA from approximately 500 ng total RNA, using a constant-region primer. Slightly modified ARM-PCR, run as three nested multiplex PCR rounds, produced the TCR beta libraries. A C-beta reverse primer was combined with TRBV1-TRBV30 forward primers in the first two PCR rounds, and each round had approximately 10 cycles. TCRdb passed the multiplex PCR reads through MiXCR, listing each CDR3 protein once. The sample lists 310,000 or so distinct CDR3 sequences; 65% were seen once. Sequencing input: peripheral blood. Receptor source: a middle-aged man with primary liver carcinoma and hepatitis B virus infection.

On this clonotype itself: A much larger clone differs from this one at a single base, so this may be a read error. This rearrangement joins TRBV10-3 to TRBJ2-2; possibly TRBD1 for D (5 bases). Trimming removed 5 bases at V and 2 bases at J, with 18 bases between. The CDR3 sequence is 17 residues long. Looked up from germline, CDR1 is ENHRY and CDR2 is SYGVKD. CDR3 sequence reads: CAISYDRLDENTGELFF. In DNA form, the CDR3 reads TGTGCCATCAGTTACGACAGACTGGACGAAAACACCGGGGAGCTGTTTTTT.

Notes on this clonotype: Its ends do not fully match the called genes, so a read error is possible. The J gene is TRBJ1-1, the V gene TRBV4-2; D is unclear. The CDR3 contains 12 residues. The germline V gene encodes CDR1 LGHNA and CDR2 YNFKEQ. The CDR3 region has the DNA TGTGCTAGCAACAAGGGTGGGATTGAAGCTTTCTTT. Translation gives CASNKGGIEAFF.